These 25 T cell receptor beta chains originate from one sample sequenced in a study of tumor-infiltrating lymphocytes in primary liver carcinoma. The investigators made TCR beta cDNA from about 500 ng total RNA, using a constant-region primer. Slightly modified ARM-PCR, run as three nested multiplex PCR rounds, produced the TCR beta libraries. TRBV1-TRBV30 forward and Cbeta reverse primers drove the first two approximately 11-cycle rounds. In TCRdb, the multiplex PCR reads were re-called with MiXCR into one record per CDR3 protein. The sample comprises roughly 120,000 distinct CDR3 sequences, 64% of which are singletons, and 8.4% rests with the top ten. Both RNA and DNA were isolated together from roughly 20-30 mg of bulk tissue that had not been sorted. Input material: liver tumor tissue from sampling region 3. Subset defined: tumor region T3, left-lateral pole. The receptor set was obtained from a woman aged 55-69 years with primary liver carcinoma and hepatitis B virus infection.

This clonotype occurred many times. The rearrangement joins TRBV29-1 to TRBJ1-5; 7 bases match TRBD1. The CDR3 runs to 14 residues. The ends lost 4 bases at V and 1 base at J; junction bases unmatched: 4. Looked up from germline, CDR1 is SQVTM and CDR2 is ANQGSEA. The CDR3 here is CSVVAGGSNQPQHF. The CDR3 nucleotides are TGCAGCGTTGTGGCAGGGGGGAGCAATCAGCCCCAGCATTTT.

As to this clonotype: The junction departs from the called germline gene at one end, perhaps through a read error. The chain employs TRBV5-1 and TRBJ1-1; no definite D call. This CDR3 has 14 residues. Germline CDR1 and CDR2: SGHRS and YFSETQ. CDR3 in amino acids: CASSLAKVNTEPFF. CDR3 nucleotides: TGCGCCAGCAGCCTCGCGAAGGTTAACACTGAACCTTTCTTT.

A remark on this clonotype: At one end the junction does not follow the germline gene, possibly because of a read error. The chain is built from TRBV4-1 and TRBJ2-1; 8 nucleotides agree with TRBD2. CDR3 length: 18 residues. Germline values: CDR1 MGHRA, CDR2 YSYEKL. CDR3 DNA: TGCGCCAGCAGCCCGCCCAATTTAGCGGGATCCGAAAACAATGAGCATTTCTTC. Amino acid sequence: CASSPPNLAGSENNEHFF.

V is TRBV10-3 and J is TRBJ2-7; 7 bases fit TRBD2. J was trimmed by 10 bases and V by 8 bases; bases with no gene match: 14. Germline V gene data show CDR1 as ENHRY and CDR2 as SYGVKD. The CDR3 spans 13 residues. The CDR3 loop is CAIGLVGGPDQYF. As DNA, the CDR3 is TGTGCCATCGGGCTAGTGGGAGGGCCCGACCAGTACTTC.

In its sample, this clonotype was seen a few times. In this CDR3 the conserved last residue, phenylalanine or tryptophan, is missing, so a read error is likely. V usage is TRBV29-1 and J usage is TRBJ1-1; TRBD1 might be the D (5 bases). Germline values: CDR1 SQVTM, CDR2 ANQGSEA. There are 11 residues in the CDR3. Between the trimmed V and J ends, which lost 8 bases and 7 bases, there was a span of 14 bases. CDR3 DNA: TGCAGCTTCAGCCGGGGGGTTGAAGCTTTCTAT. It specifies CSFSRGVEAFY.

This clonotype was seen only a few times. J is TRBJ2-7 and V is TRBV10-2; 10 bases line up with TRBD2. The CDR3 contains 19 residues. The germline CDR1 and CDR2 sequences are WSHSY and SAAADI. After removal of 7 bases from V and 5 bases from J, the junction contained 23 bases not matched to a gene. This chain's CDR3 is CASTPWCSGRNGATHEQYF. The CDR3 DNA sequence: TGCGCCAGCACTCCTTGGTGTAGCGGGAGGAACGGGGCGACCCACGAGCAGTACTTC.

The V gene is TRBV5-1, the J gene TRBJ2-7; 7 bases are shared with TRBD1. Germline CDR1 is SGHRS and CDR2 is YFSETQ. V was pared by 3 bases and J by 4 bases, with 4 bases of the junction left unmatched. The CDR3 is 13 residues long. The DNA of the CDR3 is TGCGCCAGCAGCTCAGGACAGGAGTACGAGCAGTACTTC. Its protein is CASSSGQEYEQYF.

With respect to this clonotype: Sequence at one end of the junction differs from germline and may be a read error. The chain uses TRBV12-3 or TRBV12-4 and TRBJ1-2, with D unclear. This CDR3 spans 14 amino acids. The CDR3 loop reads CASSLVMGFYGYTF. The CDR3 nucleotides read TGTGCTAGCAGTTTAGTTATGGGATTCTATGGCTACACCTTC.

This clonotype occurred once. As the CDR3 is not closed by the conserved phenylalanine or tryptophan, this likely results from a read error. CDR3 residues: CASSFWASTDTQYS. CDR3 sequence (DNA): TGTGCCAGCAGCTTTTGGGCTAGCACAGATACGCAGTATTCT. The chain uses TRBV11-3 and TRBJ2-3; D gene ambiguous. Trimming shortened V by 3 bases and J by 0 bases, and 7 bases separated the two germline ends. The CDR3 is made up of 14 amino acids. From germline, CDR1 is SGHNT and CDR2 YENEEA.

This clonotype was seen repeatedly, ten times or more. This chain links TRBV5-1 with TRBJ1-2; 10 bases align to TRBD1. V lost 0 bases to trimming and J lost 3 bases; unmatched junction nucleotides: 5. The germline gives CDR1 SGHRS, CDR2 YFSETQ. CDR3 size: 16 residues. Written as DNA, the CDR3 is TGCGCCAGCAGCTTGGCCCCGACAGGGGGCGACTATGGCTACACCTTC. Its protein is CASSLAPTGGDYGYTF.

In its sample, this clonotype was seen once. An end of the junction differs from the germline gene, which may be a read error. The chain links TRBV29-1 to TRBJ2-1; D ambiguous. From germline, CDR1 is SQVTM and CDR2 ANQGSEA. The length of the CDR3 is 15 residues. CDR3 coding DNA: TGCAGCGTTGCGGGCGACACGAGCTCCTACAACGAGCAGATCTTC. Its protein is CSVAGDTSSYNEQIF.

The chain employs TRBV6-6 and TRBJ1-2; D unclear. The CDR3 totals 14 residues. The germline V gene has CDR1 MNHNY and CDR2 SVGAGI (reference sequence). V lost 5 bases to trimming and J lost 10 bases, with 20 bases between them. CDR3 nucleotide sequence: TGTGCCAGCAGTAGCCAGACGGGGATTTTCGACTACACCTTC. It is translated as CASSSQTGIFDYTF.

This clonotype has only a few counts. A much larger clone differs by one base, so this may be a read error. V gene TRBV5-4 combines with J gene TRBJ2-6; perhaps TRBD1 as D (5 bases). Germline loops: CDR1 SGHNT, CDR2 YYREEE (reference sequence). The CDR3 has 16 amino acids. CDR3 coding DNA: TGTGCCAGCAGCCCCGGTCAGGGCTCTGGGGCCAACGTCCTGTCTTTC. It codes for CASSPGQGSGANVLSF.

With respect to this clonotype: The CDR3 carries no conserved terminal phenylalanine or tryptophan, so it likely arises from a read error. The limits of the CDR3 on the DNA are not certain, so only TCRdb's listed CDR3 is given. The V call is TRBV29-1, the J call TRBJ2-5; TRBD2 was called by the table and not checked on the DNA. The CDR3 has 17 amino acids, counting both end residues. The V gene's germline CDR1 is SQVTM and CDR2 ANQGSEA. CDR3 amino acids: CSVFVPSGRAGVKTQCL.

For this clonotype: The germline gene is not matched at one end of the junction; a read error may be the cause. The chain carries TRBV6-2 or TRBV6-3 and TRBJ2-6, with a weak D call TRBD1 (5 bases). The germline CDR1 and CDR2 sequences are MNHEY and SVGEGT. The CDR3 runs to 15 residues. The CDR3 spells CAISPLGSGANVLTF. CDR3 DNA sequence: TGTGCCATCAGTCCTCTCGGTTCTGGGGCGAACGTCCTGACTTTC.

Ten or more counts support this clonotype. The V and J genes are TRBV5-4 and TRBJ2-1, with 8 bases identical to TRBD2. Germline V gene lookup returns CDR1 SGHNT and CDR2 YYREEE (reference sequence). The CDR3 is 16 amino acids. Germline trimming cut 0 bases from V and 0 bases from J; bases unmatched to any gene: 2. This chain's CDR3 is CASSLGRGDSYNEQFF. The CDR3 DNA sequence: TGTGCCAGCAGCTTGGGGCGGGGGGACTCCTACAATGAGCAGTTCTTC.

As DNA, the CDR3 is TGCAGTGCCCCAATCCTAGCGGGCAGATCCTACGAGCAGTACTTC. This codes for CSAPILAGRSYEQYF. This rearrangement joins TRBV20-1 to TRBJ2-7; 8 nucleotides agree with TRBD2. This CDR3 contains 15 residues. The germline CDR1 and CDR2 sequences are DFQATT and SNEGSKA (reference sequence). J was trimmed by 1 base and V by 6 bases; bases with no gene match: 11.

On this clonotype: A read error is likely, as this CDR3 ends without the conserved phenylalanine or tryptophan. The V and J genes are TRBV2 and TRBJ2-7; 10 nucleotides line up with TRBD2. CDR3 length: 15 residues. With 6 bases clipped from V and 1 base from J, the junction kept 6 bases outside the gene matches. Germline CDR1 and CDR2: SNHLY and FYNNEI. The CDR3, as DNA: TGTGCCAGCAGAATAGGGACTAGCGTGTCCTACGAGCAGTACTCC. It is translated as CASRIGTSVSYEQYS.

About this clonotype: With a much larger clone just one base away, this may be a read error. The chain employs TRBV15 and TRBJ1-6, with 7 nucleotides matching TRBD1. This CDR3 spans 15 amino acids. V shed 0 bases and J 9 bases; nucleotides not matched to a gene: 5. Germline V gene lookup returns CDR1 LNHNV and CDR2 YYDKDF (reference sequence). The CDR3 nucleotides are TGTGCCACCAGCAGAGAGACAGGGTACATTTCACCCCTCCACTTT. Translation: CATSRETGYISPLHF. Variable domain in full (rest from reference TRBV15 and TRBJ1-6): DAMVIQNPRYQVTQFGKPVTLSCSQTLNHNVMYWYQQKSSQAPKLLFHYYDKDFNNEADTPDNFQSRRPNTSFCFLDIRSPGLGDTAMYLCATSRETGYISPLHFGNGTRLTVT.

On this clonotype: This may be a read error, as it is one base from a much larger clone. The V gene is TRBV7-8, the J gene TRBJ2-3; 8 bases are a match to TRBD2. Germline V gene lookup returns CDR1 SGHVS and CDR2 FQNEAQ. There are 16 residues in the CDR3. CDR3: CASSSQAGVSTDTQCF. The CDR3 DNA sequence: TGTGCCAGCAGCTCGCAAGCGGGAGTGTCCACAGATACGCAGTGTTTT.

This clonotype was seen only a few times. This CDR3 reads CASSLGGTSGETQYF. The CDR3 DNA is TGTGCCAGCAGTTTAGGGGGGACTAGCGGAGAGACCCAGTACTTC. This rearrangement joins TRBV28 to TRBJ2-5; 11 positions match TRBD2. V gave up 2 bases and J gave up 4 bases; unmatched junction bases: 3. Per the germline V gene, CDR1 is MDHEN and CDR2 is SYDVKM. The CDR3 loop spans 15 amino acids. The whole variable domain, filled in from reference TRBV28 and TRBJ2-5, reads DVKVTQSSRYLVKRTGEKVFLECVQDMDHENMFWYRQDPGLGLRLIYFSYDVKMKEKGDIPEGYSVSREKKERFSLILESASTNQTSMYLCASSLGGTSGETQYFGPGTRLLVL.

This clonotype was detected a few times. The chain links TRBV28 to TRBJ1-5; D perhaps matches TRBD1 (5 bases). V was shortened by 11 bases and J by 9 bases, with 17 bases between the two germline ends. The CDR3 sequence is 12 residues long. CDR1 and CDR2 from the germline V gene are MDHEN and SYDVKM. CDR3 sequence: CAAGRGELPQHF. In DNA, the CDR3 is TGTGCCGCCGGGAGAGGGGAGCTGCCCCAGCATTTT.

The V call is TRBV5-6, the J call TRBJ2-7; D not resolved. From germline, CDR1 is SGHDT and CDR2 YYEEEE. The CDR3 loop spans 12 amino acids. The DNA of the CDR3 is TGTGTCGGCAGCTTGGTTCGTAGCGAGCAGTACTTC. Translating it yields CVGSLVRSEQYF.

This clonotype was observed a few times. Since a much larger clone is just one base distant, this may be a read error. The V call is TRBV14, the J call TRBJ2-4, with TRBD1 identical over 9 bases. The V gene's germline CDR1 is SGHDN and CDR2 FVKESK. V lost 0 bases, J lost 3 bases, and 6 bases stayed unmatched. The CDR3 is 17 amino acids. CDR3 in DNA: TGTGCCAGCAGCCAAGAGACGGGGACAGGGAGCAAAAACATTCAGTACTTC. It is translated as CASSQETGTGSKNIQYF.

As regards this clonotype: Because the CDR3 is missing its conserved closing phenylalanine or tryptophan, this is likely a read error. This sequence joins TRBV13 and TRBJ2-2, with TRBD2 matching 11 bases. V shed 5 bases and J 13 bases; nucleotides not matched to a gene: 21. This CDR3 spans 18 amino acids. The germline gives CDR1 PRHDT, CDR2 FYEKMQ (reference sequence). The CDR3 bases are TGTGCCAGCAGCCTAAGTGGTAGCGGGAGGGCCAGTCGCAGGGGGCTGTTTCTT. It yields the protein CASSLSGSGRASRRGLFL.